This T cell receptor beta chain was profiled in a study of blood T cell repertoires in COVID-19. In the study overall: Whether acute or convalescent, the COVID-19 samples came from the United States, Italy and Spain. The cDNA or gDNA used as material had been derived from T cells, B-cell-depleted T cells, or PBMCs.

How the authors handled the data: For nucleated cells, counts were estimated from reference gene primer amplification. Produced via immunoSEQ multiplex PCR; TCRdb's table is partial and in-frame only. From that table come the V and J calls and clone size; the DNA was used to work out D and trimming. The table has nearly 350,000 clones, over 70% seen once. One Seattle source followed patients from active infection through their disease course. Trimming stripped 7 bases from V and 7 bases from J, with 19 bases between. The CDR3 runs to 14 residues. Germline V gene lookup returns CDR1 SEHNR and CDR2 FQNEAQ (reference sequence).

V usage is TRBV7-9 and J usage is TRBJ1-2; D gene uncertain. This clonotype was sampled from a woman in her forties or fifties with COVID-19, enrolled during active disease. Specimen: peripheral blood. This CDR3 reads CASTSTQAESGYTF. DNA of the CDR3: TGTGCCAGCACCAGTACCCAGGCAGAGTCTGGCTACACCTTC.